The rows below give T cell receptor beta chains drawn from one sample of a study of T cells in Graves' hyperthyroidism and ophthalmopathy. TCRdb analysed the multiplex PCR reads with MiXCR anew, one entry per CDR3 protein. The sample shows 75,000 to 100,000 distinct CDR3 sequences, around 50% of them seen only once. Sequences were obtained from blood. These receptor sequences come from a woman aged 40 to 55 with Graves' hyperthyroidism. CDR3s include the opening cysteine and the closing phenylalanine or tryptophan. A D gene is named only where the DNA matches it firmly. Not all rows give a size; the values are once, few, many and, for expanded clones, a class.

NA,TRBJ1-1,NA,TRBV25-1,TGTGCCAGCAGTGCATATGGGGAAAGCACTGAAGCTTCCTTT,CASSAYGESTEASF
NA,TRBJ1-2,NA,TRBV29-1,TGCAGCGTTGAAGATCGCGGCAGGGGTTCCTATGGCTACACCTTC,CSVEDRGRGSYGYTF
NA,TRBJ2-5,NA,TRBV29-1,TGCAGCGTGGAGACAGGTTACCGGGAGACCCAGTACTTC,CSVETGYRETQYF
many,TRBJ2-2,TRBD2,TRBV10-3,TGTGCCATCAGTGAGTCAGCGGGAGCGAACACCGGGGAGCTGTTTTTT,CAISESAGANTGELFF
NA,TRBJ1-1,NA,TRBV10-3,NA,CAMYRCASSLGDRVAFF
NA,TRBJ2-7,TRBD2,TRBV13,TGTGCCAGCAGCTTAAGTACGGGAGGCCTCTACGAGCAGTACTTC,CASSLSTGGLYEQYF
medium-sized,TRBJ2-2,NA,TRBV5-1,TGCGCCAGCAGCACCGGGACGTACAACACCGGGGAGCTGTTTTTT,CASSTGTYNTGELFF
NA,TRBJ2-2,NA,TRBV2,TGTGCCAGCAGTTTCGGGAAGGCCGGGGAGCTGTTTTTT,CASSFGKAGELFF
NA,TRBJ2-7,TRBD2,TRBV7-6,TGTGCCAGCAGCCCAGAGAGCGGGAGTCTGGGGTACGAGCAGTACTTC,CASSPESGSLGYEQYF
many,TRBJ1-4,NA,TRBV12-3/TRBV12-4,TGTGCCAGCAGTTTAGGGTCGGAAGAAAAACTGTTTTTT,CASSLGSEEKLFF
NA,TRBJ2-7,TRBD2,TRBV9,TGTGCCAGCAGAGGTGAAGGGGGACTAGCGGGAGGTGAGCAGTACTTC,CASRGEGGLAGGEQYF
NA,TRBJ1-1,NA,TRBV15,TGTGCCACCAGCAGCGTAGAGGACAGTGACTACACTGAAGCTTTCTTT,CATSSVEDSDYTEAFF
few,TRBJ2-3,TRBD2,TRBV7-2,TGTGCCAGCAGCCCCCTCGGAGCGGGAGTCACAGATACGCAGTATTTT,CASSPLGAGVTDTQYF
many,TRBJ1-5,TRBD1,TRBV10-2,TGCGCCAGCAGTGACCTGGACAGGGAGCAGCCCCAGCATTTT,CASSDLDREQPQHF
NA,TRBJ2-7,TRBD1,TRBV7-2,TGTGCCAGCAGTTTATTACAGGGGACGTACGAGCAGTACTTC,CASSLLQGTYEQYF
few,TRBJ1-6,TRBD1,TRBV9,TGTGCCAGCAGAGCAGGGGGCGCCCGGTCACCCCTCCACTTT,CASRAGGARSPLHF
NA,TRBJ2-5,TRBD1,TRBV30,TGTGCCTGCCGGGCCGGACAGGGGGTTTCGGAGACCCAGTACTTC,CACRAGQGVSETQYF
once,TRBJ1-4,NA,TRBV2,TGTGCCACCGTACCCAGGGGTGGGGAGGAAAAACTGTTTTTT,CATVPRGGEEKLFF
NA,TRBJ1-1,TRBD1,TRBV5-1,TGCGCCAGCAGAAACGGACAGGGGCCGAACACTGAAGCTTTCTTT,CASRNGQGPNTEAFF
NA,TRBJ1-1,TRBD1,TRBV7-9,TGTGCCAGCAGCTTAGGGGACAGGGATATGGCTTTCTTT,CASSLGDRDMAFF
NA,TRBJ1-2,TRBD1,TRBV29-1,TGCAGCGTACAGGGGGCCTACGAGCAGTATGGCTACACCTTC,CSVQGAYEQYGYTF
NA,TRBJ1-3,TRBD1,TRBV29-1,TGCAGCGTGCCGGGACAGGGGGCGACTGGCTTAAACACCATATATTTT,CSVPGQGATGLNTIYF
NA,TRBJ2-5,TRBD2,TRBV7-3,TGTGCCAGCAGCCTGTCAGGGACTAGGGCCTCCCAGTACTTC,CASSLSGTRASQYF
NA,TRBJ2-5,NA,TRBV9,TGTGCCAGCAACGTTAAGGACGACCAAGAGACCCAGTACTTC,CASNVKDDQETQYF
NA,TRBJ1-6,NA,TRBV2,TGTGCCAGCAGACTACATAGCTCCTTCGGACCTAATTCACCCCTCCACTTT,CASRLHSSFGPNSPLHF
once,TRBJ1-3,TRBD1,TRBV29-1,TGCAACGTTCCGGGACAGGGGGCGACTGGCTTAAACACCATATATTTT,CNVPGQGATGLNTIYF